One sample yielded the 11 T cell receptor beta chains listed below, sequenced in a study of control samples from healthy donors and cancer patients. Sequencing used immunoSEQ multiplex PCR; TCRdb keeps in-frame clones, though not all of them. The sample lists about 45,000 clones; just over 70% were seen once. Sequenced material: formalin-fixed, paraffin-embedded tissue. The receptor set was obtained from a male donor with melanoma.

For this clone: This sequence may be a read error, since a much larger clone differs from it by one base. The rearrangement joins TRBV2 to TRBJ1-1; D is unresolved. Trimming shortened V by 2 bases and J by 1 base, and 14 bases separated the two germline ends. The CDR3 contains 16 residues. Germline V gene sequence: CDR1 SNHLY, CDR2 FYNNEI. CDR3 sequence reads: CASSESDTPPNTEAFF. The CDR3 DNA sequence: TGTGCCAGCAGTGAAAGCGACACACCTCCGAACACTGAAGCTTTCTTT.

The V call is TRBV15, the J call TRBJ2-7; 11 nucleotides line up with TRBD2. The length of the CDR3 is 14 residues. Germline V gene sequence: CDR1 LNHNV, CDR2 YYDKDF (reference sequence). The junction had 6 bases not matched to a gene; V was cut back by 7 bases and J by 4 bases. The CDR3 coding sequence is TGTGCCACCACCCCAACTAGCGGGAGTTACGAGCAGTACTTC. It translates to CATTPTSGSYEQYF.

Many counts were recorded for this clone. Different DNA sequences within this sample yield the same CDR3. CDR3 region: CASNSSYIVYEQYF. Written as DNA, the CDR3 is TGTGCCAGCAATTCAAGCTACATAGTCTACGAGCAGTACTTC. The chain carries TRBV9 and TRBJ2-7; D not certain. From germline, CDR1 is SGDLS and CDR2 YYNGEE. V lost 6 bases, J lost 3 bases, and 16 bases lay in between. The CDR3 runs to 14 residues.

The CDR3 region is CATSEGTQNEQFF. The CDR3 DNA reads TGTGCCACCAGTGAAGGGACTCAAAATGAGCAGTTCTTC. The chain combines TRBV24-1 with TRBJ2-1, with a weak D call TRBD2 (6 bases). The germline V gene has CDR1 KGHDR and CDR2 SFDVKD. CDR3 length equals 13 residues. V lost 4 bases and J lost 7, with 10 bases in between.

The chain combines TRBV2 with TRBJ2-5; weak D call: TRBD1 (6 bases). This CDR3 has 12 amino acids. Per germline, CDR1 SNHLY and CDR2 FYNNEI. Trimming took off 6 bases at V and 5 bases at J, with 10 bases between the two ends. CDR3 DNA: TGTGCCAGCAGCACCGACAGGGAGACCCAGTACTTC. Amino acid sequence: CASSTDRETQYF.

The chain is built from TRBV6-5 and TRBJ2-7; D possibly corresponds to TRBD2 (6 bases). Germline CDR1 reads MNHEY; CDR2 reads SVGAGI. The length of the CDR3 is 15 residues. The V end was cut by 4 bases, the J end by 0 bases, with 13 bases between. As DNA, the CDR3 is TGTGCCAGCAGTTGGGAGGCCATTAGCTCCTACGAGCAGTACTTC. The encoded protein is CASSWEAISSYEQYF.

The rearrangement uses TRBV18 and TRBJ2-3; D call uncertain. Per germline, CDR1 KGHSH and CDR2 LQKENI. CDR3 length: 16 residues. Trimming pared 3 bases from V and 0 bases from J, leaving 13 bases between. In DNA form, the CDR3 reads TGTGCCAGCTCACCGATCGGTTCCCGGAGCACAGATACGCAGTATTTT. Encoded protein: CASSPIGSRSTDTQYF. The whole variable domain, filled in from reference TRBV18 and TRBJ2-3, reads NAGVMQNPRHLVRRRGQEARLRCSPMKGHSHVYWYRQLPEEGLKFMVYLQKENIIDESGMPKERFSAEFPKEGPSILRIQQVVRGDSAAYFCASSPIGSRSTDTQYFGPGTRLTVL.

The CDR3 region has the DNA TGTGCCAGCAGCTCGACAGATTTCTACGAGCAGTACTTC. Its translation: CASSSTDFYEQYF. The rearrangement uses TRBV6-5 and TRBJ2-7; D perhaps matches TRBD1 (5 bases). The CDR3 is made up of 13 amino acids. Germline values: CDR1 MNHEY, CDR2 SVGAGI. The V gene lost 6 bases and the J gene lost 3 bases, with 12 bases spanning the gap.

J is TRBJ2-5 and V is TRBV6-1; D ambiguous. Per the germline V gene, CDR1 is MNHNS and CDR2 is SASEGT. CDR3 length equals 13 residues. Deletions cut 1 base from V and 3 bases from J, with 6 bases between. The CDR3 spells CASSEVRKETQYF. The CDR3, as DNA: TGTGCCAGCAGTGAAGTTAGAAAAGAGACCCAGTACTTC.

The gene calls are TRBV18 and TRBJ2-7; the match to TRBD2 covers 12 bases. The length of the CDR3 is 16 residues. Unmatched junction bases numbered 10, after V lost 1 base and J lost 9 bases. Germline-derived CDR1 and CDR2 are KGHSH and LQKENI. The CDR3 protein is CASSPQFQLAGGVQYF. CDR3 DNA: TGTGCCAGCTCACCACAGTTCCAACTAGCGGGAGGCGTGCAGTACTTC.

The chain employs TRBV27 and TRBJ1-5, with a tentative D call TRBD1 (6 bases). Trimming shortened V by 7 bases and J by 4 bases, and 14 bases separated the two germline ends. The CDR3 loop spans 14 amino acids. CDR1 is MNHEY, CDR2 SMNVEV, per germline (reference sequence). The CDR3 nucleotides are TGTGCCAGCATGGGTGGGGGCAGGAATCAGCCCCAGCATTTT. This sequence encodes CASMGGGRNQPQHF.